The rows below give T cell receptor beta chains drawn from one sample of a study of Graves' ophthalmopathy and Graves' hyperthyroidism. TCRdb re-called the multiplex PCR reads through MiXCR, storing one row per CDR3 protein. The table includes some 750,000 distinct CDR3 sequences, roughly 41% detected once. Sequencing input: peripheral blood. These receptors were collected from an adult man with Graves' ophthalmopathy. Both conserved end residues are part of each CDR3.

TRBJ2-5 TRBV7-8 CAVTNKTGEETQYF
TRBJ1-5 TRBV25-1 CASSLGFGSQPQHF
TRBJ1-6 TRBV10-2 CASSRRTDNSPLHF
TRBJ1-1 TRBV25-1 CASVAGYVNTEAFF
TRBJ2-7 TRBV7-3 CASTPRGRTGGYEQYF
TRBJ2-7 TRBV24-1 CATSEGTGGIDEQYF
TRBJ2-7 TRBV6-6 CASSPRQGRSAYEQYF
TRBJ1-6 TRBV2 CASSEEQGAYNSPLHF
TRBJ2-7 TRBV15 CATSRDPPLRQGEQYF
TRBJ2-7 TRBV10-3 CASSYPDRGGTYEQYF
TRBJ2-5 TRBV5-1 CASKDGSQETQYF
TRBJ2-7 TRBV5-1 CASSLFISGSIYEQYF
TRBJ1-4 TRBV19 CATAPTGFVEKLFF
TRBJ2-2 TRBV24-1 CAAGTKNTGELFF
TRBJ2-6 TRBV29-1 CSSRDRASGANVLTF
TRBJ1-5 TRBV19 CASSISKGDQPQHF
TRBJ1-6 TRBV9 CASSDREAYNSPLHF
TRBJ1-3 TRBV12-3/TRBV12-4 CASSSRPASGNTIYF
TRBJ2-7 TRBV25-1 CAWRLGHGSYEQYF
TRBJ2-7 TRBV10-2 CASRGLAGLSEQYF
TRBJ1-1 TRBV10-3 CASSPLAGDVQAFF
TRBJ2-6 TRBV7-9 CASSLLGGNSGANVLTF
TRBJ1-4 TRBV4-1 CASSQVWTGTEKLFF